This entry lists 15 T cell receptor beta chains sequenced from one sample in a study of shared clonotypes between healthy human individuals. Assay: immunoSEQ multiplex PCR; the TCRdb copy retains only in-frame clones and omits some. Counted here are nearly 750,000 clones, 55% to 75% occurring once; the ten biggest clones make up more than 1.5%. Material for sequencing was memory CD4+ T cells sorted from blood. Subset defined: CD45RA-negative fraction. The receptor set was obtained from a woman in her twenties or thirties in good health.

This rearrangement joins TRBV2 to TRBJ1-3; the D is unclear. Germline loops: CDR1 SNHLY, CDR2 FYNNEI. The CDR3 consists of 16 residues. V lost 2 bases, J lost 4 bases, and 15 bases lay in between. The CDR3 loop reads CASSEPRRTRGNTIYF. CDR3 DNA: TGTGCCAGCAGTGAACCCCGCAGGACGAGAGGAAACACCATATATTTT.

The chain carries TRBV28 and TRBJ1-4; D not certain. Per the germline V gene, CDR1 is MDHEN and CDR2 is SYDVKM. The CDR3 totals 17 residues. Between the trimmed V and J ends, which lost 6 bases and 5 bases, there was a span of 22 bases. CDR3 sequence: CASSPSGGEHPNEKLFF. The CDR3 nucleotides are TGTGCCAGCAGCCCTTCGGGCGGGGAGCACCCGAATGAAAAACTGTTTTTT.

The chain employs TRBV7-6 and TRBJ2-7; D gene ambiguous. The CDR3 spans 14 residues. V lost 1 base, J lost 7 bases, and 14 bases lay in between. Germline V gene data show CDR1 as SGHVS and CDR2 as FNYEAQ. CDR3 in amino acids: CASSLETRSGEQYF. As DNA, the CDR3 is TGTGCCAGCAGCTTAGAGACCAGGTCGGGTGAGCAGTACTTC.

This clone occurred once. The rearrangement uses TRBV29-1 and TRBJ1-2, with D unclear. Germline assignment: CDR1 SQVTM and CDR2 ANQGSEA. CDR3 length: 15 amino acids. V was cut by 4 bases and J by 5 bases, with 20 bases left in between. CDR3 bases: TGCAGCGTTGCGACCACCCAGAGTACCGATTATGGCTACACCTTC. Its translation is CSVATTQSTDYGYTF.

Only a few counts were recorded for this clone. The DNA of the CDR3 is TGCAGCGTTGACCAGGCCACTGAAGCTTTCTTT. Protein product: CSVDQATEAFF. The V and J genes are TRBV29-1 and TRBJ1-1; D gene ambiguous. The CDR3 has 11 amino acids. The V end was cut by 3 bases, the J end by 4 bases, with 6 bases between. Germline CDR1 SQVTM, CDR2 ANQGSEA.

Comment on this clone: A much larger clone is a single base away; this may be a read error. The same CDR3 can be traced to other DNA sequences in this sample. This chain links TRBV11-2 with TRBJ1-5; the match to TRBD1 covers 7 bases. Trimming cost V 5 bases and J 2 bases; bases outside gene matches: 3. Germline-derived CDR1 and CDR2 are SGHAT and FQNNGV. This CDR3 contains 14 residues. The CDR3 reads CASSKTGGNQPQHF. The CDR3, as DNA: TGTGCCAGCAGCAAAACAGGGGGCAATCAGCCCCAGCATTTT.

This clone was recorded a few times. This chain uses TRBV7-8 with TRBJ2-1; perhaps TRBD2 as D (5 bases). CDR3 length equals 15 residues. Germline CDR1 and CDR2: SGHVS and FQNEAQ. V dropped 5 bases and J dropped 9 bases, with 20 bases sitting between them. CDR3 DNA sequence: TGTGCCAGCAGCGAGGAGGTCGTACGCCCGCGTGAGCAGTTCTTC. It codes for CASSEEVVRPREQFF.

The chain carries TRBV7-6 and TRBJ1-1; TRBD1 matches 8 bases. V trimming: 5 bases; J trimming: 8 bases; junction bases outside the gene matches: 10. CDR1 is SGHVS, CDR2 FNYEAQ, per germline. The CDR3 loop spans 14 amino acids. CDR3 amino acids: CASSLRQGKGEAFF. The CDR3 DNA sequence: TGTGCCAGCAGCCTACGACAGGGGAAGGGGGAAGCTTTCTTT.

The chain uses TRBV5-1 and TRBJ2-2; D call uncertain. CDR1 is SGHRS and CDR2 is YFSETQ in the germline V gene. The CDR3 runs 15 residues. Trimming took 5 bases from V and 1 from J, leaving 12 bases between them. CDR3 sequence reads: CASRVGYGNTGELFF. DNA of the CDR3: TGCGCCAGCAGAGTAGGGTACGGGAACACCGGGGAGCTGTTTTTT.

The rearrangement uses TRBV19 and TRBJ2-1; 10 bases map to TRBD2. There are 13 residues in the CDR3. Germline values: CDR1 LNHDA, CDR2 SQIVND (reference sequence). V was pared by 7 bases and J by 11 bases, with 8 bases of the junction left unmatched. In nucleotides, the CDR3 is TGTGCCAGTACCACCGAGCGGGGGGGGAAGCAGTTCTTC. This encodes CASTTERGGKQFF.

J is TRBJ2-1 and V is TRBV28; D might be TRBD2 (5 bases). CDR3 length: 15 residues. Trimming took off 5 bases at V and 6 bases at J, with 17 bases between the two ends. The V gene's germline CDR1 is MDHEN and CDR2 SYDVKM. For the CDR3, the DNA is TGTGCCAGCAGTATCCCCCGGGGAGCTGGCAATGAGCAGTTCTTC. Translating gives CASSIPRGAGNEQFF.

This sequence joins TRBV18 and TRBJ2-7; 9 bases agree with TRBD2. Trimming took 3 bases from V and 3 from J; bases not matched to a gene: 3. This CDR3 has 14 amino acids. CDR1 is KGHSH and CDR2 is LQKENI in the germline V gene. The CDR3 DNA follows: TGTGCCAGCTCACCGACTAGCGGACTCTACGAGCAGTACTTC. As protein: CASSPTSGLYEQYF.

V gene TRBV5-1 combines with J gene TRBJ2-1; no reliable D call. The V end was cut by 3 bases, the J end by 2 bases, with 12 bases between. From germline, CDR1 is SGHRS and CDR2 YFSETQ. This CDR3 has 15 residues. CDR3 coding DNA: TGCGCCAGCAGCTCGAAAATGGAAGCCTACAATGAGCAGTTCTTC. Protein sequence: CASSSKMEAYNEQFF. The variable domain in full, completed from reference TRBV5-1 and TRBJ2-1, reads KAGVTQTPRYLIKTRGQQVTLSCSPISGHRSVSWYQQTPGQGLQFLFEYFSETQRNKGNFPGRFSGRQFSNSRSEMNVSTLELGDSALYLCASSSKMEAYNEQFFGPGTRLTVL.

The rearrangement uses TRBV29-1 and TRBJ1-2; 9 nucleotides match TRBD1. The ends lost 4 bases at V and 13 bases at J; junction bases unmatched: 13. The CDR3 covers 13 residues. Germline CDR1 is SQVTM and CDR2 is ANQGSEA. The CDR3 loop reads CSVAGQGHATLTF. The CDR3, as DNA: TGCAGCGTTGCGGGACAGGGCCACGCCACCCTCACCTTC.

The V call is TRBV7-2, the J call TRBJ2-3; 7 bases line up with TRBD2. The CDR3 runs 15 residues. V lost 1 base, J lost 4 bases, and 5 bases stayed unmatched. Looked up from germline, CDR1 is SGHTA and CDR2 is FQGNSA. For the CDR3, the DNA is TGTGCCAGCAGCTTAGTTGCGGGAGCCGCAGATACGCAGTATTTT. Translated, it gives CASSLVAGAADTQYF.